This entry lists 3 T cell receptor beta chains sequenced from one sample in a study of long-term antiretroviral therapy in people with HIV. They ran version v3.0 of the immunoSEQ assay at survey level. Clones were sequenced by immunoSEQ multiplex PCR, and TCRdb holds only the in-frame ones, with some missing. The data show tens of thousands of clones, approximately 89% seen once. The sequenced sample was unsorted PBMCs, obtained 0.1 years before starting antiretroviral therapy. These receptors came from a woman between 50 and 59 years old with HIV.

The chain employs TRBV21-1 and TRBJ2-5; the DNA was not compared with TRBD2, the D call given in the table. TRBV21-1 is designated a pseudogene. This CDR3 has 16 residues. CDR3 amino acids: CASSKEGAGGRETQYF. The CDR3 bases are TGTGCCAGCAGCAAAGAAGGAGCGGGGGGAAGGGAGACCCAGTACTTC.

V and J are TRBV6-1 and TRBJ2-2; 13 bases match TRBD2. This CDR3 has 16 amino acids. Germline V CDR1 and CDR2: MNHNS, SASEGT. J lost 2 bases, V lost 4 bases, and 1 base had no gene match. DNA for the CDR3: TGTGCCAGCAGTGGACTAGCGGGGGGCAACACCGGGGAGCTGTTTTTT. Amino acids: CASSGLAGGNTGELFF.

The V and J genes are TRBV7-9 and TRBJ2-2, with TRBD1 matching over 11 bases. The CDR3 has 14 residues. Germline V CDR1 and CDR2: SEHNR, FQNEAQ (reference sequence). V dropped 8 bases and J dropped 8; count of bases not matched to a gene: 7. CDR3 coding DNA: TGTGCCAGCCTAGGACAGGGGGCCGCGGGGGAGCTGTTTTTT. It is translated as CASLGQGAAGELFF.